One TCR beta chain is described in this entry. Germline CDR1 reads SGDLS; CDR2 reads YYNGEE. This CDR3 spans 17 amino acids. Deletions cut 4 bases from V and 2 bases from J, with 19 bases between. The input for sorted-subset replicate PCRs was about 210 ng DNA, tens of thousands of T cell genomes. Profiled with immunoSEQ multiplex PCR; TCRdb holds only in-frame clones, not every one. Found here are approximately 2.5 million clones, 93% of them singletons; the top ten hold approximately 0.37%. These data are taken from a study of shared clonotypes between healthy human individuals. The chain carries TRBV9 and TRBJ2-1; D ambiguous. Sequences were obtained from naive CD4+ T cells from PBMCs. Subset specified: CD45RA+ positively selected. The sequence was obtained from a man in his late teens or twenties in good health. Some clones in this sample may be carry-over from other donors' samples. CDR3 in amino acids: CASSRFSSGAPYNEQFF. For the CDR3, the DNA is TGTGCCAGCAGCCGTTTCAGTTCGGGTGCACCCTACAATGAGCAGTTCTTC.